This passage covers 10 T cell receptor beta chains from one sample sequenced in a study of cytomegalovirus exposure and HLA in healthy donors. Vbeta (60) and Jbeta (13) primers were used in the PCR. Sequencing was performed with immunoSEQ multiplex PCR; in TCRdb, only in-frame clones are kept and a portion is missing. The sample holds more than 85,000 clones, 13% to 15% seen once. The sequencing sample was made of PBMCs. The receptors here all came from a female donor in good health and CMV-seronegative.

This chain links TRBV10-1 with TRBJ1-2, with a weak D call TRBD1 (6 bases). With 7 bases removed from V and 7 bases from J, the gap between germline ends came to 16 bases. The germline CDR1 and CDR2 sequences are WNHNN and SYGVQD (reference sequence). CDR3 length equals 13 residues. This CDR3 reads CASKAGVKGGYTF. CDR3 bases: TGCGCCAGCAAGGCAGGGGTAAAAGGTGGCTACACCTTC.

The V call is TRBV4-3, the J call TRBJ1-3; D is perhaps TRBD1 (5 bases). In germline, CDR1 is LGHNA, CDR2 YSLEER. This CDR3 region has 18 residues. V lost 0 bases and J 0 bases, leaving 15 bases between the germline ends. CDR3 amino acids: CASSQDWGGPFSGNTIYF. The CDR3 DNA reads as TGCGCCAGCAGCCAAGATTGGGGGGGACCATTCTCTGGAAACACCATATATTTT.

The chain employs TRBV7-2 and TRBJ1-1; D perhaps matches TRBD1 (5 bases). This CDR3 region has 12 residues. Trimming left V 3 bases short and J 6 bases short, with 8 bases between. In germline, CDR1 is SGHTA, CDR2 FQGNSA. The CDR3 region is CASSFQTAEAFF. The CDR3 region has the DNA TGTGCCAGCAGCTTTCAGACAGCTGAAGCTTTCTTT.

This clone was recorded a few times. The V gene is TRBV10-3, the J gene TRBJ2-3, with 7 bases fitting TRBD2. The CDR3 totals 16 residues. CDR1 and CDR2 (germline): ENHRY, SYGVKD. Trimming took 0 bases from V and 0 from J; bases not matched to a gene: 3. The CDR3: CAISESVSGSTDTQYF. In DNA form, the CDR3 reads TGTGCCATCAGTGAGTCGGTTAGCGGGAGCACAGATACGCAGTATTTT.

This clone was seen more than once but under ten times. V usage is TRBV7-2 and J usage is TRBJ2-5; D is possibly TRBD1 (6 bases). Germline V gene lookup returns CDR1 SGHTA and CDR2 FQGNSA. Trimming cost V 0 bases and J 4 bases, with 9 bases left between them. The CDR3 sequence is 14 residues long. The CDR3 region has the DNA TGTGCCAGCAGCTTAGCGCCACAGGGAGAGACCCAGTACTTC. Its translation is CASSLAPQGETQYF. The whole variable domain, filled in from reference TRBV7-2 and TRBJ2-5, reads GAGVSQSPSNKVTEKGKDVELRCDPISGHTALYWYRQSLGQGLEFLIYFQGNSAPDKSGLPSDRFSAERTGGSVSTLTIQRTQQEDSAVYLCASSLAPQGETQYFGPGTRLLVL.

This clone was observed a few times. The chain carries TRBV5-8 and TRBJ1-2; TRBD1 matches 9 bases. From germline, CDR1 is SGHTS and CDR2 YDEGEE. The trim removed 4 bases at V and 2 bases at J, leaving 12 bases unmatched. This CDR3 has 17 amino acids. The CDR3 reads CASSPVPGQGGNYGYTF. The CDR3 DNA is TGTGCCAGCAGCCCGGTCCCGGGACAGGGCGGAAACTATGGCTACACCTTC.

The genes are TRBV6-1 and TRBJ2-6; D gene uncertain. CDR3 length: 16 amino acids. Germline V lookup: CDR1 MNHNS, CDR2 SASEGT. V was clipped by 2 bases and J by 2 bases, with 10 bases between them. The CDR3 protein is CASSEFWPAGANVLTF. The CDR3 DNA follows: TGTGCCAGCAGTGAATTTTGGCCCGCTGGGGCCAACGTCCTGACTTTC.

There are a few counts of this clone. The chain couples TRBV11-2 to TRBJ2-3, with 13 bases matching TRBD2. The germline V gene has CDR1 SGHAT and CDR2 FQNNGV. V dropped 5 bases and J dropped 0; count of bases not matched to a gene: 8. This CDR3 comprises 18 residues. CDR3 residues: CASSRLAGGVASTDTQYF. CDR3 DNA sequence: TGTGCCAGCAGCCGACTAGCGGGGGGCGTCGCTAGCACAGATACGCAGTATTTT.

CDR3 amino acids: CAWSVRGLAGAVQYF. CDR3 DNA sequence: TGTGCCTGGAGTGTACGGGGACTAGCGGGGGCAGTGCAGTACTTC. The chain links TRBV30 to TRBJ2-7; TRBD2 aligns across 14 bases. Trimming cost V 0 bases and J 9 bases; bases outside gene matches: 7. The germline V gene encodes CDR1 GTSNPN and CDR2 SVGIG (reference sequence). This CDR3 spans 15 amino acids.

This clone was detected only a few times. The chain employs TRBV2 and TRBJ1-2, with D perhaps matching TRBD1 (6 bases). The CDR3 totals 14 residues. Germline loops: CDR1 SNHLY, CDR2 FYNNEI. The ends were cut back, 1 base at V and 7 bases at J, with 13 bases in the middle. The DNA for the CDR3 is TGTGCCAGCAGTGAAGTTACAGGGTCCGGTGGCTACACCTTC. Translation gives CASSEVTGSGGYTF. The full variable domain, in which reference TRBV2 and TRBJ1-2 provide the parts outside the CDR3, is EPEVTQTPSHQVTQMGQEVILRCVPISNHLYFYWYRQILGQKVEFLVSFYNNEISEKSEIFDDQFSVERPDGSNFTLKIRSTKLEDSAMYFCASSEVTGSGGYTFGSGTRLTVV.